The T cell receptor beta chain described here comes from a study of blood T cells in healthy people across ages. Study-level information: Per two T cells, template switching captured roughly one barcoded beta molecule. Study-wide results and limits: Since the PBMCs were unsorted, naive and antigen-experienced cells could not be conclusively compared.

A second about 7 to 12 cycle PCR used barcoded and J-beta primers. TCRdb reprocessed the 5' RACE reads with MiXCR, giving one entry per CDR3 protein. The sample has more than 500,000 distinct CDR3 sequences; 25% to 35% are singletons. Germline values: CDR1 SGHTA, CDR2 FQGNSA. V dropped 5 bases and J dropped 3 bases, with 17 bases sitting between them. CDR3 length equals 16 residues. As regards this clonotype: The target antigen is unknown.

These data are also associated with another study on T cells of mothers and their children. This second study notes: Reverse transcription into cDNA received all extracted RNA, at roughly 1.6 ug per 15 ul. Biologically related mothers and children overlapped slightly more than unrelated pairs, a non-significant difference.

This clonotype originated in a boy aged 2-9 years in good health. Sequencing input: blood. The V gene is TRBV7-2, the J gene TRBJ1-5; D remains ambiguous. The CDR3 reads CASSIGPLLSNQPQHF. DNA of the CDR3: TGTGCCAGCAGCATAGGCCCTCTACTGTCCAATCAGCCCCAGCATTTT.